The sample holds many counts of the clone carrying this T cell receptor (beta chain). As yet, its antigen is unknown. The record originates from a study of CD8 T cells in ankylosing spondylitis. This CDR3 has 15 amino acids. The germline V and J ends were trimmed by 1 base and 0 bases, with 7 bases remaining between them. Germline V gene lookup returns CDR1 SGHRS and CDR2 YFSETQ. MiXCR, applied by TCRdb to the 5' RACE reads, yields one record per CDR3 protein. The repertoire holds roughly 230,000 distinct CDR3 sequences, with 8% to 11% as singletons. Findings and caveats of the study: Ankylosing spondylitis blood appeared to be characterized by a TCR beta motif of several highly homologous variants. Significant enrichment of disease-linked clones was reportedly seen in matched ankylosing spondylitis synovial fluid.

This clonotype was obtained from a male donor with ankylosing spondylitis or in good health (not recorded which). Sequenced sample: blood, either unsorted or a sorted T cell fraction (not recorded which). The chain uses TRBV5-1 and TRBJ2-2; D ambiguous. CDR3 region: CASSLLQANTGELFF. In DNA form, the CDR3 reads TGCGCCAGCAGCTTGCTCCAAGCGAACACCGGGGAGCTGTTTTTT.